Listed below are T cell receptor beta chains from one sample, sequenced in a study of beta chain features in type 1 diabetes. Data came from immunoSEQ multiplex PCR; TCRdb stores just in-frame clones and leaves some out. This table has approximately 57,000 clones, 40% to 60% appearing once. The sequenced sample was Tregs from blood. Every receptor here comes from a middle-aged woman with type 1 diabetes. Both conserved end residues are part of each CDR3. D genes are given only for firm matches. Size values are once, few and many counts, or a class for expanded clones, and some rows have none.

cdr3_aa cdr3_nt j_call clone_size d_call v_call
CASRSTGNTIYF TGTGCCAGCAGATCCACTGGAAACACCATATATTTT TRBJ1-3 - - TRBV6-1
CSAYDSGREVF TGCAGTGCTTACGACTCCGGGCGGGAGGTCTTC TRBJ2-1 - TRBD2 TRBV20-1
CASTGQISGNTIYF TGCGCCAGCACCGGACAGATCTCTGGAAACACCATATATTTT TRBJ1-3 - - TRBV5-1
CASSPGQGAKNIQYF TGTGCCAGCTCACCGGGACAGGGGGCCAAAAACATTCAGTACTTC TRBJ2-4 - TRBD1 TRBV18
CASSPGQTYYGYTF TGTGCCAGCAGTCCCGGACAGACGTACTATGGCTACACCTTC TRBJ1-2 - - TRBV27
CASSLRKANEKLFF TGTGCCAGCAGCTTAAGGAAAGCGAATGAAAAACTGTTTTTT TRBJ1-4 medium-sized - TRBV7-3
CASSLYGTPLPQGQETQYF TGCGCCAGCAGCCTATACGGGACACCTCTTCCTCAAGGCCAAGAGACCCAGTACTTC TRBJ2-5 few - TRBV5-1
CASILGQGVYSPLHF - TRBJ1-6 - - TRBV6-1
CASSLGAGRGETLHF TGCGCCAGCAGCTTGGGGGCGGGACGCGGAGAGACCCTCCACTTT TRBJ1-6 - - TRBV5-1
CATSQGLGTRGTDTQYF TGTGCCACCTCCCAAGGGCTGGGGACTCGCGGCACAGATACGCAGTATTTT TRBJ2-3 - - TRBV11-2
CASSERAGVTDTQYF TGTGCCAGCAGTGAAAGGGCGGGGGTCACAGATACGCAGTATTTT TRBJ2-3 - TRBD2 TRBV25-1
CASSGTSSNNEQFF TGTGCCAGCAGTGGCACTAGCAGCAACAATGAGCAGTTCTTC TRBJ2-1 - - TRBV2
CASSKSGIATNEKLFF TGTGCCAGCAGCAAAAGCGGGATCGCAACTAATGAAAAACTGTTTTTT TRBJ1-4 - - TRBV21-1
CASSLFFDRSSYNSPLHF TGTGCCAGCAGTTTATTTTTCGACAGGTCCTCCTATAATTCACCCCTCCACTTT TRBJ1-6 - - TRBV27
CSVHQGWGYTF TGCAGTGTCCATCAGGGGTGGGGCTACACCTTC TRBJ1-2 - - TRBV20-1
CASSRLPGQGVINEQFF TGTGCCAGCAGCCGACTCCCCGGACAGGGGGTTATCAATGAGCAGTTCTTC TRBJ2-1 - TRBD1 TRBV11-2
CASSIASTYEQYF TGCGCCAGCAGCATTGCCAGTACCTACGAGCAGTACTTC TRBJ2-7 - - TRBV5-1
CASSLAGSVTEAFF TGTGCCAGCAGCTTAGCCGGGTCCGTCACTGAAGCTTTCTTT TRBJ1-1 - - TRBV11-2
CASSLQGITNVLTF TGTGCCAGTAGCCTACAGGGGATTACCAACGTCCTGACTTTC TRBJ2-6 medium-sized TRBD1 TRBV19
CASSRTSTDTQYF TGTGCCAGCAGCCGGACTAGCACAGATACGCAGTATTTT TRBJ2-3 - - TRBV7-3
CASSLPSLDTQYF TGTGCCAGCTCCCTCCCGTCCCTAGATACGCAGTATTTT TRBJ2-3 - - TRBV18
CASFQQGYTEAFF TGTGCCAGCTTTCAACAGGGGTACACTGAAGCTTTCTTT TRBJ1-1 - TRBD1 TRBV6-1